This is a list of T cell receptor beta chains from one sample in a study of blood T cell repertoires in COVID-19. Clones were read by immunoSEQ multiplex PCR, and TCRdb kept only the in-frame ones, dropping some. The sample contains 430,000 or so clones, around 87% of which appear only once. The specimen sequenced was PBMCs or T cells enriched from blood (not recorded which). The receptors originated from a woman in her forties who had recovered from COVID-19. Both conserved end residues are part of each CDR3. The D gene is left open where the match is weak. Part of the rows lack a size; the others show once, few, many or a class for expanded clones.

clone size	V gene	D gene	J gene	CDR3 DNA	CDR3 protein
once	TRBV7-9	-	TRBJ2-1	TGTGCCAGCAGCGCCCCCGTGAGGTCCTACAATGAGCAGTTCTTC	CASSAPVRSYNEQFF
-	TRBV7-9	TRBD1	TRBJ1-4	TGTGCCAGCAGCTCAGGAGCGGACAGGGCGGAAAAACTGTTTTTT	CASSSGADRAEKLFF
-	TRBV5-1	-	TRBJ2-7	TGCGCCAGCAGCTTCACAGGTGTCGAGCAGTACTTC	CASSFTGVEQYF
-	TRBV18	TRBD1	TRBJ1-2	TGTGCCAGCTCACCCGGACAGGGGCTGGCCGGCTACACCTTC	CASSPGQGLAGYTF
-	TRBV9	-	TRBJ2-7	TGTGCCAGCAGCGTAGAGGGCAGGGGAACCTACGAGCAGTACTTC	CASSVEGRGTYEQYF
-	TRBV29-1	TRBD1	TRBJ2-2	TGCAGCGTTGCGCTTTCCGGGACAGGGAAGAATTACGGGGAGCTGTTTTTT	CSVALSGTGKNYGELFF
once	TRBV5-1	TRBD1	TRBJ2-7	TGCGCCAGCAGCTTGGCCGCAACAGGGGGTACCTACGAGCAGTACTTC	CASSLAATGGTYEQYF
-	TRBV2	-	TRBJ1-4	TGTGCCAGCAGACCCGGGCGGGCGGGTTTGGGGATTGAAAAACTGTTTTTT	CASRPGRAGLGIEKLFF
few	TRBV7-9	TRBD1	TRBJ2-7	TGTGCCAGCAGCTGGACAGGGATGGTCCACGAGCAGTACTTC	CASSWTGMVHEQYF
-	TRBV6-6	-	TRBJ2-2	TGTGCCAGCAGTTACGGAGGGAGGGGGACCGGGGAGCTGTTTTTT	CASSYGGRGTGELFF
few	TRBV25-1	TRBD1	TRBJ2-2	TGTGCCAGCAGTGAAGACAGGGGGCAGGCCGGGGAGCTGTTTTTT	CASSEDRGQAGELFF
-	TRBV12-3/TRBV12-4	-	TRBJ2-1	TGTGCCAGCAGTTTACTCGTAAGGGGCAGGCAGTTCTTC	CASSLLVRGRQFF
-	TRBV7-2	-	TRBJ2-1	TGTGCCAGCAGCTTAGCAGGGGTCAGGGGTGATGAGCAGTTCTTC	CASSLAGVRGDEQFF
-	TRBV13	-	TRBJ2-3	TGTGCCAGCAGCTTGGGGAGCCTCGCAGATACGCAGTATTTT	CASSLGSLADTQYF
-	TRBV6-5	-	TRBJ1-5	TGTGCCAGCACCGGAGGAGGGAAGAGCAATCAGCCCCAGCATTTT	CASTGGGKSNQPQHF
many	TRBV9	TRBD1	TRBJ2-2	TGTGCCAGCAGCGCAACCGGGACAGGTCCCACCGGGGAGCTGTTTTTT	CASSATGTGPTGELFF
-	TRBV19	TRBD1	TRBJ1-6	TGTGCCAGTAGTTTACGACAGGGGGCAAATTCACCCCTCCACTTT	CASSLRQGANSPLHF
-	TRBV4-3	TRBD2	TRBJ2-7	TGCGCCAGCAGCCATATAGCGGGATCCTACGAGCAGTACTTC	CASSHIAGSYEQYF
-	TRBV27	-	TRBJ2-1	TGTGCCAGCAGTTCCACCAAGACTAGGATATACAATGAGCAGTTCTTC	CASSSTKTRIYNEQFF
-	TRBV15	TRBD1	TRBJ1-6	TGTGCCACCAGCAGAGATAAGGGGGCCGGTTCACCCCTCCACTTT	CATSRDKGAGSPLHF
few	TRBV6-2/TRBV6-3	-	TRBJ1-2	TGTGCCAGCAGTTACGCGGGCGTTAGTGGCTACACCTTC	CASSYAGVSGYTF
once	TRBV3-1/TRBV3-2	-	TRBJ1-3	TGTGCCAGCAGCCAAGCCAACTCTGGAAACACCATATATTTT	CASSQANSGNTIYF
-	TRBV7-6	-	TRBJ2-5	TGTGCCAGCAGCTTAAGAAGCGGCAGGGGTCAAGAGACCCAGTACTTC	CASSLRSGRGQETQYF